One T cell receptor beta chain is described in this entry. This clonotype was picked up a small number of times. The antigen it recognizes is unknown. No much larger clone exists at a distance of one base, and base qualities are not known. Donors were a few dozen systemically healthy Caucasian individuals from Russia aged roughly 6 to 90 years. Each donor gave 8 to 10 milliliters of peripheral blood, collected into EDTA-treated Vacutainer tubes. PBMCs were isolated by Ficoll-Paque density-gradient centrifugation, with at least 6 million obtained per sample. Trizol reagent was used to extract total RNA from PBMCs, with at least 6 micrograms per sample. The percentages of naive CD45RAhigh/CD27high T cells were determined by flow cytometry on a PBMC aliquot from every donor. The sample originates from a study of blood T cells in healthy people across ages (dated by TCRdb to between 2015 and 2016). Regarding the complete study: Template switching captured roughly one uniquely barcoded TCR beta cDNA molecule per two T cells in model experiments. To track age-related changes in TCR beta repertoire diversity, the study relied on deep sequencing normalized with unique cDNA molecular identifiers. Using the same blood draw, the study looked at two additional independent replicas of 1 million unique cDNA reads for two donors, one aged 18 to 30 and the other aged 80 or older. To avoid experimental bias, donors of different ages were spread randomly across the sequencing lanes. The donors were divided into four age groups: young (average approximately 16 years), middle-aged (around 37), aged (roughly 66) and long-lived (around 80).

On the study overall, not on this receptor specifically: Because donor CMV infection status was unknown, age-related changes in expanded clonotypes were potentially confounded. Compared with the aged group, the long-lived group had more naive CD4+ T cells, fewer expanded clones and increased TCR diversity, a pattern suggesting age selection. Since profiling was done on bulk unsorted PBMCs, naive and antigen-experienced compartments could not be conclusively compared. Estimates of total diversity based on one million sequenced T cells were considered lower bounds and underestimates. As age increased, observed TCR beta diversity per million T cells dropped in a roughly linear way, and a significant reduction was already evident by age 40. The percentage of naive T cells measured by flow cytometry correlated strongly with observed TCR beta diversity.

Receptor amplification or capture employed 5' RACE. Instrument used: Illumina HiSeq 2500. A second PCR of about 6 to 12 cycles was performed with a sample-barcoded 5' primer and a J-beta primer mix. A unique molecular identifier was introduced onto each TCR beta cDNA molecule by a template-switch 5' adaptor carrying 12 random nucleotides. Each sample yielded at least 3 million CDR3-containing paired-end reads. The Mint cDNA synthesis kit, primed by a TRBC-specific oligonucleotide, was used to synthesize first-strand cDNA from all RNA. After uracil-DNA glycosylase treatment, a first 18-cycle PCR used universal primers M1SS and BC2_uni_R on all cDNA. In the source study's methods: For normalization, 1 million high-quality reads, each with a distinct molecular identifier, were randomly selected from each sample. Instead of being binned into consensus sequences, reads that shared molecular identifiers were thrown out. MiTCR, set to a Q25 quality threshold and the strictest error-elimination algorithm, was used for CDR3 identification, clonotype clustering and error correction. A nonparametric unseen species model with Euler transformation was used to estimate lower-bound total TCR beta diversity. TCRdb redid the processing of the public reads, applying fastp at Q25 and MiXCR, and retained in-frame beta chains. Rows with a matching CDR3 protein are joined into one entry that keeps the most common DNA and genes. The V and J calls shown here were made by TCRdb, not taken from the authors' results. The sample table lists 1.5 million or so distinct CDR3 sequences, about 45% of them with a count of one. Of the sample, around 4% is held by the ten largest clones.

V is shortened by 6 bases, J by 5 bases, and the region joining them spans 13 bases. The CDR1 and CDR2 encoded by the germline V gene are LGHNA and YSLEER. The CDR3 measures 14 amino acids from cysteine to phenylalanine. Kept here is only the CDR3 DNA, which spans 42 bases and is read in frame from base 1. The sample was blood. The chain couples TRBV4-3 to TRBJ2-2; possibly the D gene is TRBD2, per 6 matching bases. This sequence originates from a woman aged 18 to 35 in good health. CDR3 sequence: CASSVVGGTGELFF. The DNA sequence is TGCGCCAGCAGTGTCGTGGGGGGTACCGGGGAGCTGTTTTTT.